The source of this TCR beta chain is a study of shared clonotypes between healthy human individuals. TCRdb's table, derived via immunoSEQ multiplex PCR, lists solely in-frame clones and lacks some. The sample lists roughly 1,500,000 clones, 95% to 99% occurring once. V was trimmed by 3 bases and J by 6 bases, leaving 11 bases between them. The germline V gene encodes CDR1 KGHSH and CDR2 LQKENI. The CDR3 spans 13 residues. The chain joins TRBV18 to TRBJ2-5; possibly TRBD1 for D (5 bases). The receptor's source is a man aged 25-40 years in good health. Sequenced sample: naive CD4+ T cells sorted from blood. Subset in this sample: CD45RA+ positively selected. CDR3 loop: CASSPPGHKTQYF. The DNA for the CDR3 is TGTGCCAGCTCACCGCCAGGACACAAGACCCAGTACTTC.